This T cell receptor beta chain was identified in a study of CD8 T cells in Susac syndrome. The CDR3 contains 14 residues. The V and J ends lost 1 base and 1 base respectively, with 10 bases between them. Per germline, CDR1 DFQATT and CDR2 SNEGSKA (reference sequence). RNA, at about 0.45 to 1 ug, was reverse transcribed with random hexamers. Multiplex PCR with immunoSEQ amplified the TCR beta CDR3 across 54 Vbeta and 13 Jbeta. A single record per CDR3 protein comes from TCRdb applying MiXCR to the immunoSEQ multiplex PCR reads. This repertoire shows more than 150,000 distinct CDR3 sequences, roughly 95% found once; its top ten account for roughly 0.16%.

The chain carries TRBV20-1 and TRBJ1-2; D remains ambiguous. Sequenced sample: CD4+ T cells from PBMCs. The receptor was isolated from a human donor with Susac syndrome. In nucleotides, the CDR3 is TGCAGTGCTAGAGTCGGGAGGGATAACTATGGCTACACCTTC. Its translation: CSARVGRDNYGYTF.